The next 27 T cell receptor beta chains were all read from a single sample in a study of shared clonotypes between healthy human individuals. Clones were read by immunoSEQ multiplex PCR, and TCRdb kept only the in-frame ones, dropping some. The profile shows over 300,000 clones, around 86% of them singletons. The sample comprised memory CD8+ T cells sorted from blood. This sample's subset: CD45RO+ cells pooled with CCR7-negative TemRA cells. Receptor source: a man between 18 and 29 years old in good health.

This clone came up a few times. The rearrangement uses TRBV4-3 and TRBJ2-2, with D perhaps matching TRBD2 (6 bases). The length of the CDR3 is 15 residues. In germline, CDR1 is LGHNA, CDR2 YSLEER. V shed 0 bases and J shed 6 bases, with 11 bases lying between them. CDR3 DNA: TGCGCCAGCAGCCAAGATGCCGGCGGGGCCGGGGAGCTGTTTTTT. Amino acids: CASSQDAGGAGELFF.

This clone was observed a single time. Other DNA sequences within the sample encode an identical CDR3. The chain links TRBV9 to TRBJ2-7; D is ambiguous. This CDR3 is 13 amino acids long. Deletions cut 2 bases from V and 1 base from J, with 7 bases between. From germline, CDR1 is SGDLS and CDR2 YYNGEE. CDR3 in DNA: TGTGCCAGCAGCGTCGGAGTATCCTACGAGCAGTACTTC. Its protein is CASSVGVSYEQYF.

The genes are TRBV28 and TRBJ2-7; 9 bases fit TRBD2. This CDR3 has 16 amino acids. Losses at the gene ends were 3 bases for V and 3 bases for J; bases not matched to a gene: 9. The germline CDR1 and CDR2 sequences are MDHEN and SYDVKM. CDR3 nucleotide sequence: TGTGCCAGCAGTTTCTTCGAGCGGGAGGCCCGCTACGAGCAGTACTTC. This translates into CASSFFEREARYEQYF.

The V gene is TRBV5-6, the J gene TRBJ2-7; 9 positions match TRBD1. J lost 3 bases, V lost 4 bases, and 5 bases had no gene match. Germline V gene lookup returns CDR1 SGHDT and CDR2 YYEEEE. This CDR3 region has 14 residues. CDR3 nucleotide sequence: TGTGCCAGCAGCCCCGGGACAGGGTACTACGAGCAGTACTTC. Protein: CASSPGTGYYEQYF.

V is TRBV4-3 and J is TRBJ1-5, with D possibly TRBD1 on 5 matching bases. The CDR3 is made up of 14 amino acids. Germline CDR1 LGHNA, CDR2 YSLEER. The V gene lost 0 bases and the J gene lost 11 bases, with 14 bases spanning the gap. DNA for the CDR3: TGCGCCAGCAGCCAAGATTGGGGGGGAAGGTCCCAGCATTTT. Amino acid sequence: CASSQDWGGRSQHF.

The chain links TRBV7-9 to TRBJ2-7; 7 nucleotides match TRBD2. Germline V gene data show CDR1 as SEHNR and CDR2 as FQNEAQ (reference sequence). Unmatched junction bases numbered 4, after V lost 5 bases and J lost 9 bases. The CDR3 loop spans 11 amino acids. CDR3 sequence: CASSRWEGQYF. CDR3 DNA: TGTGCCAGCAGCCGCTGGGAGGGGCAGTACTTC.

The chain uses TRBV4-2 and TRBJ2-7, with D hard to call. The germline gives CDR1 LGHNA, CDR2 YNFKEQ. Trimming removed 1 base from V and 2 bases from J, with 0 bases in between. The CDR3 is 11 amino acids. DNA for the CDR3: TGTGCCAGCAGCCAAGCCTACGAGCAGTACTTC. Translating gives CASSQAYEQYF.

The chain recombines TRBV2 with TRBJ1-1; unclear D gene. This CDR3 contains 14 residues. Trimming shortened V by 7 bases and J by 0 bases, and 12 bases separated the two germline ends. The germline CDR1 and CDR2 sequences are SNHLY and FYNNEI. CDR3 bases: TGTGCCAGCAAATCTAGGGTTATGAACACTGAAGCTTTCTTT. Its protein product is CASKSRVMNTEAFF.

This clone was counted a few times. The chain joins TRBV21-1 to TRBJ1-5. TRBV21-1 represents a pseudogene. The CDR3 contains 15 residues. The chain's CDR3 is CASSKADGSNQPQHF. CDR3 in DNA: TGTGCCAGCAGCAAAGCGGACGGTAGCAATCAGCCCCAGCATTTT.

This clone was detected ten times or more. The chain recombines TRBV7-6 with TRBJ2-2; D is undetermined. This CDR3 comprises 14 residues. Germline CDR1 and CDR2: SGHVS and FNYEAQ. Trimming left V 6 bases short and J 4 bases short, with 12 bases between. The CDR3 region has the DNA TGTGCCAGCAGTGCCCCATCCGCCACCGGGGAGCTGTTTTTT. Translated: CASSAPSATGELFF.

V gene TRBV29-1 combines with J gene TRBJ2-7; maybe TRBD2 (5 bases). CDR3 size: 15 residues. The germline V gene has CDR1 SQVTM and CDR2 ANQGSEA. Trimming took 4 bases from V and 5 from J, leaving 21 bases between them. The CDR3 region has the DNA TGCAGCGTTGTCGGCCACGGGGAATCTAAGAACGAGCAGTACTTC. Encoded protein: CSVVGHGESKNEQYF.

This clone was found a few times. Distinct nucleotide sequences in the sample also encode this CDR3. The CDR3 here is CASSTQGTYEQYF. The CDR3 nucleotides read TGTGCCAGCAGTACTCAGGGGACCTACGAGCAGTACTTC. This sequence joins TRBV27 and TRBJ2-7; weak D call: TRBD1 (6 bases). The V gene's germline CDR1 is MNHEY and CDR2 SMNVEV (reference sequence). Trimming cost V 5 bases and J 2 bases, with 10 bases left between them. The length of the CDR3 is 13 residues.

The chain is built from TRBV4-1 and TRBJ2-7, with D tentatively TRBD1 (6 bases). The CDR3 length is 13 residues. V gave up 1 base and J gave up 4 bases, with 8 bases separating them. CDR1 and CDR2 (germline): MGHRA, YSYEKL. The CDR3 protein is CASSQVGAYEQYF. In DNA, the CDR3 is TGCGCCAGCAGCCAAGTGGGGGCTTACGAGCAGTACTTC.

This clone was counted ten times or more. The same CDR3 also results from other DNA sequences found in this sample. This sequence joins TRBV5-4 and TRBJ2-2, with D unclear. The V end was cut by 1 base, the J end by 0 bases, with 7 bases between. Germline CDR1 is SGHNT and CDR2 is YYREEE (reference sequence). CDR3 length equals 15 residues. The CDR3 nucleotides are TGTGCCAGCAGCTTGCCCGGAGCGAACACCGGGGAGCTGTTTTTT. Translating gives CASSLPGANTGELFF.

This rearrangement joins TRBV27 to TRBJ2-7; D is uncertain. This CDR3 is built from 14 residues. Germline V gene lookup returns CDR1 MNHEY and CDR2 SMNVEV (reference sequence). V lost 3 bases to trimming and J lost 3 bases, with 12 bases between them. The CDR3 sequence is CASSFGSNLYEQYF. Written as DNA, the CDR3 is TGTGCCAGCAGTTTCGGCAGCAACCTCTACGAGCAGTACTTC.

This rearrangement joins TRBV28 to TRBJ1-1; 7 bases are shared with TRBD1. This CDR3 is 12 amino acids long. The germline CDR1 and CDR2 sequences are MDHEN and SYDVKM. After removal of 6 bases from V and 6 bases from J, the junction contained 4 bases not matched to a gene. The CDR3 sequence is CASSPTGSEAFF. The CDR3 region has the DNA TGTGCCAGCAGCCCGACAGGGTCTGAAGCTTTCTTT.

The chain uses TRBV5-1 and TRBJ2-7; D uncertain. Germline loops: CDR1 SGHRS, CDR2 YFSETQ. This CDR3 spans 15 amino acids. V was shortened by 4 bases and J by 6 bases, with 20 bases between the two germline ends. The DNA of the CDR3 is TGCGCCAGCAGCGATCTAGGTGGCTGGAAGCTCGAGCAGTACTTC. It specifies CASSDLGGWKLEQYF. The whole variable domain, remainder taken from reference TRBV5-1 and TRBJ2-7, is KAGVTQTPRYLIKTRGQQVTLSCSPISGHRSVSWYQQTPGQGLQFLFEYFSETQRNKGNFPGRFSGRQFSNSRSEMNVSTLELGDSALYLCASSDLGGWKLEQYFGPGTRLTVT.

The chain uses TRBV10-1 and TRBJ2-5; TRBD2 matches 8 bases. The V gene's germline CDR1 is WNHNN and CDR2 SYGVQD (reference sequence). This CDR3 comprises 15 residues. V shed 10 bases, J shed 5 bases, and the junction held 15 bases outside the gene matches. In nucleotides, the CDR3 is TGCGCCACCGAACTCACTAGCGGTCCCCCTGAGACCCAGTACTTC. Translation: CATELTSGPPETQYF.

The chain joins TRBV6-1 to TRBJ2-7; D not certain. Trimming took off 3 bases at V and 0 bases at J, with 15 bases between the two ends. This CDR3 region has 16 residues. CDR1 and CDR2 (germline): MNHNS, SASEGT. CDR3 bases: TGTGCCAGCAGTGAGGTAGGCGGCCTGTACTCCTACGAGCAGTACTTC. Amino acid sequence: CASSEVGGLYSYEQYF.

The chain links TRBV9 to TRBJ2-3, with 11 bases that match TRBD2. With 3 bases clipped from V and 2 bases from J, the junction kept 5 bases outside the gene matches. The CDR3 spans 16 residues. Per germline, CDR1 SGDLS and CDR2 YYNGEE. The CDR3 DNA reads as TGTGCCAGCAGCGGTTTAGCGGGGGGGTACACAGATACGCAGTATTTT. Its protein product is CASSGLAGGYTDTQYF.

This clone appeared once. The chain has TRBV27 and TRBJ2-5; tentatively, D is TRBD2 (6 bases). The CDR3 is 14 amino acids. Germline CDR1 MNHEY, CDR2 SMNVEV (reference sequence). Trimming removed 5 bases at V and 5 bases at J, with 15 bases between. CDR3 sequence: CASSTQAGWETQYF. As DNA, the CDR3 is TGTGCCAGCAGTACCCAAGCGGGCTGGGAGACCCAGTACTTC.

DNA for the CDR3: TGTGCCAGCAGCCGTACCGTTGGGATCCTCGAACAAGATACGCAGTATTTT. This translates into CASSRTVGILEQDTQYF. V gene TRBV7-6 combines with J gene TRBJ2-3; D gene uncertain. CDR1 and CDR2 (germline): SGHVS, FNYEAQ. V dropped 5 bases and J dropped 5 bases, with 23 bases sitting between them. The CDR3 extends over 17 amino acids.

V usage is TRBV27 and J usage is TRBJ2-7; D is unresolved. CDR1 and CDR2 (germline): MNHEY, SMNVEV (reference sequence). Trimming removed 6 bases from V and 3 bases from J, with 12 bases in between. The CDR3 runs 13 residues. CDR3 region: CASSPRPNYEQYF. The CDR3 nucleotides read TGTGCCAGCAGCCCTAGACCTAACTACGAGCAGTACTTC.

This clone was seen only a few times. The rearrangement uses TRBV10-3 and TRBJ2-2; 7 positions match TRBD1. The V segment lost 4 bases and the J segment 6 bases; nucleotides outside the gene matches: 5. This CDR3 contains 14 residues. Germline lookup yields CDR1 ENHRY and CDR2 SYGVKD. The CDR3 is CAISGQGEAGELFF. CDR3 nucleotides: TGTGCCATCAGTGGACAGGGTGAAGCCGGGGAGCTGTTTTTT.

V and J are TRBV4-1 and TRBJ1-3; D ambiguous. The CDR3 has 16 residues. The V end was cut by 0 bases, the J end by 5 bases, with 14 bases between. The germline V gene has CDR1 MGHRA and CDR2 YSYEKL. The CDR3 loop reads CASSQDVLGLRNTIYF. In DNA form, the CDR3 reads TGCGCCAGCAGCCAAGATGTATTAGGGCTTAGAAACACCATATATTTT.

The chain couples TRBV11-2 to TRBJ2-1; D is undetermined. The CDR3 spans 12 residues. CDR1 SGHAT and CDR2 FQNNGV come from the germline V gene. V was trimmed by 4 bases and J by 9 bases, leaving 10 bases between them. The CDR3 region has the DNA TGTGCCAGCAGCTGGTTACCCCCTGAGCAGTTCTTC. This translates into CASSWLPPEQFF. The variable domain in full, completed from reference TRBV11-2 and TRBJ2-1, reads EAGVAQSPRYKIIEKRQSVAFWCNPISGHATLYWYQQILGQGPKLLIQFQNNGVVDDSQLPKDRFSAERLKGVDSTLKIQPAKLEDSAVYLCASSWLPPEQFFGPGTRLTVL.

The chain has TRBV5-6 and TRBJ2-1; 7 bases agree with TRBD1. V trimming: 2 bases; J trimming: 3 bases; junction bases outside the gene matches: 8. Germline V gives CDR1 SGHDT, CDR2 YYEEEE. The CDR3 is 16 amino acids. Here the CDR3 DNA reads TGTGCCAGCAGCTTCCTTACAGGGGCCTTCTACAATGAGCAGTTCTTC. This translates into CASSFLTGAFYNEQFF. The full variable domain, rest sourced from reference TRBV5-6 and TRBJ2-1, is DAGVTQSPTHLIKTRGQQVTLRCSPKSGHDTVSWYQQALGQGPQFIFQYYEEEERQRGNFPDRFSGHQFPNYSSELNVNALLLGDSALYLCASSFLTGAFYNEQFFGPGTRLTVL.